Here is one T cell receptor (beta chain) with its context. Its matching antigen is unknown. The assay was run at deep level. The method was immunoSEQ multiplex PCR; TCRdb's version includes in-frame clones alone and lacks a portion of them. The sample holds some 1,400,000 clones; about 96% are singletons and the top ten take over 1%. Donors, healthy HIV-negative adults, lacked recent acute infections or vaccinations. Deletions cut 1 base from V and 2 bases from J, with 12 bases between. There are 15 residues in the CDR3. The germline gives CDR1 SEHNR, CDR2 FQNEAQ (reference sequence). This sample was included in a study of shared clonotypes between healthy human individuals. Findings and limits, study-wide: Estimated richness values were generally larger in naive subsets than in memory subsets.

The source of this sequence is a man younger than 45 in good health. What was sequenced was naive CD4+ T cells sorted from blood. The subset: CD45RA+ positively selected. J is TRBJ2-7 and V is TRBV7-9; a possible D gene is TRBD1 (6 bases). The CDR3 sequence: CASSLGPDRTYEQYF. CDR3 nucleotide sequence: TGTGCCAGCAGCTTAGGGCCGGACAGAACCTACGAGCAGTACTTC.